This is a list of T cell receptor beta chains from one sample in a study of shared clonotypes between healthy human individuals. Produced via immunoSEQ multiplex PCR; TCRdb's table is partial and in-frame only. The sample consists of roughly 1,500,000 clones, about 98.5% of them appearing once. Sequencing was done on a sample of naive CD4+ T cells sorted from blood. These receptors all come from a man aged 25 to 45 in good health. Both conserved end residues are part of each CDR3. D genes are given only for firm matches.

j_gene,v_gene,d_gene,CDR3aa,CDR3nt
TRBJ2-7,TRBV6-5,NA,CASSYSEASYEQYF,TGTGCCAGCAGTTACTCTGAGGCGTCCTACGAGCAGTACTTC
TRBJ1-5,TRBV27,NA,CASSFTGQPQHF,TGTGCCAGCAGTTTTACCGGTCAGCCCCAGCATTTT
TRBJ2-3,TRBV5-4,TRBD2,CASSPDSGRDTQYF,TGTGCCAGCAGCCCCGATAGCGGGAGAGATACGCAGTATTTT
TRBJ2-7,TRBV11-2,NA,CASSPSQRIGVSYEQYF,TGTGCCAGCAGTCCAAGCCAGAGGATAGGGGTCTCCTACGAGCAGTACTTC
TRBJ2-3,TRBV28,NA,CASSLFGGPITDTQYF,TGTGCCAGCAGCCTTTTTGGGGGGCCAATTACAGATACGCAGTATTTT
TRBJ2-7,TRBV30,NA,CAWSVRRDLGEQYF,TGTGCCTGGAGTGTACGCAGGGATTTGGGCGAGCAGTACTTC
TRBJ1-1,TRBV19,NA,CASTLRGTVPEAFF,TGTGCCAGTACCCTAAGGGGTACGGTCCCTGAAGCTTTCTTT
TRBJ2-4,TRBV5-1,TRBD1,CASRPGQDKGIQYF,TGCGCCAGCAGACCTGGACAGGACAAGGGCATTCAGTACTTC
TRBJ2-1,TRBV11-2,NA,CASSLETIGFF,TGTGCCAGCAGCTTAGAGACAATAGGGTTCTTC
TRBJ1-5,TRBV19,NA,CASTTNRVFSNQPQHF,TGTGCCAGTACCACAAACAGGGTCTTTAGCAATCAGCCCCAGCATTTT